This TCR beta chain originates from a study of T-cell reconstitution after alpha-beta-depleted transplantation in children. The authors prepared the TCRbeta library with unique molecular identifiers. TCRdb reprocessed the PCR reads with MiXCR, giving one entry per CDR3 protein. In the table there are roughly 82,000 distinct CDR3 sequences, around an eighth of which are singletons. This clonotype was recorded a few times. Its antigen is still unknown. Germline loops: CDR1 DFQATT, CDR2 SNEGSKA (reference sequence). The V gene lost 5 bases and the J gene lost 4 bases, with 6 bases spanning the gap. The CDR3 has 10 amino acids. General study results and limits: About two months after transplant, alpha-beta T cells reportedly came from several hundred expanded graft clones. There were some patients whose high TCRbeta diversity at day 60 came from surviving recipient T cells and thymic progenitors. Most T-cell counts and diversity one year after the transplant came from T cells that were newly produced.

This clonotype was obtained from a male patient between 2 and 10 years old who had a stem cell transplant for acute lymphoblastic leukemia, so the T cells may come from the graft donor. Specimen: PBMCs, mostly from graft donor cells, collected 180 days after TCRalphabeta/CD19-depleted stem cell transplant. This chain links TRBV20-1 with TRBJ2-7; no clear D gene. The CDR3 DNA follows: TGCAGTGCTTTCTTTTACGAGCAGTACTTC. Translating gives CSAFFYEQYF.